This TCR beta chain comes out of a study of cytomegalovirus exposure and HLA in healthy donors. After removal of 5 bases from V and 3 bases from J, the junction contained 6 bases not matched to a gene. Germline V gene sequence: CDR1 SGHAT, CDR2 FQNNGV. CDR3 length: 14 residues. Assay: immunoSEQ multiplex PCR; the TCRdb copy retains only in-frame clones and omits some. The data show some 49,000 clones, around 94% seen once. Sequences were obtained from PBMCs. This rearrangement joins TRBV11-2 to TRBJ2-7; 8 nucleotides line up with TRBD1. This sequence was found in a man between 18 and 35 years old in good health and CMV-seronegative. As DNA, the CDR3 is TGTGCCAGCAGCCAATGGACAGGGCTCTACGAGCAGTACTTC. The encoded protein is CASSQWTGLYEQYF.